This TCR beta chain was profiled in a study of T cell responses to AZD1222 COVID-19 vaccine. The method was immunoSEQ multiplex PCR; TCRdb's version includes in-frame clones alone and lacks a portion of them. The sample holds approximately 150,000 clones, about 92% seen once. The study's findings and limits: Rises in breadth and depth of Spike-specific TCRs came after two AZD1222 doses. At baseline, seropositivity was found in only a handful of AZD1222 recipients. The span of vaccine-associated CD4 TCRs extended across spike, with dominance at 160-218 and 743-854. In a largely white British group with more females than males, clonal diversity was possibly underestimated.

Points on this clone: Antigen specificity is unknown. Other DNA sequences in the same sample also yield this CDR3.

This TCR was recovered from an adult who received the AZD1222 COVID-19 vaccine. Sequenced here: peripheral blood, sampled 28 days after the second AZD1222 dose.

CDR3 nucleotides: TGCAGCGTAAGACAGGGGAACACTGAAGCTTTCTTT. This sequence encodes CSVRQGNTEAFF. J is TRBJ1-1 and V is TRBV29-1; 7 bases are a match to TRBD1. Unmatched junction bases numbered 2, after V lost 6 bases and J lost 1 base. Germline assignment: CDR1 SQVTM and CDR2 ANQGSEA. The CDR3 totals 12 residues.